The rows below give T cell receptor beta chains drawn from one sample of a study of blood T cell repertoires in COVID-19. Clones were read by immunoSEQ multiplex PCR, and TCRdb kept only the in-frame ones, dropping some. Of 110,000 to 150,000 clones listed, 82% are singletons. The material sequenced was peripheral blood. All receptors come from a woman older than 75 with acute or convalescent COVID-19. The conserved cysteine and the conserved F or W are not part of the CDR3 here. Fields, in order: V gene, CDR3 protein.

V gene: TRBV3-1/TRBV3-2
CDR3 protein: ASSKKIAQGVNTEAF

V gene: TRBV4-1
CDR3 protein: ASSQVVYEKLF

V gene: TRBV11-2
CDR3 protein: ASSLDFERMKETQY

V gene: TRBV20-1
CDR3 protein: SASDRGYGYT

V gene: TRBV28
CDR3 protein: ASSSASEAAGYNEQF

V gene: TRBV6-6
CDR3 protein: ASRRTGRRGEKLF

V gene: TRBV5-1
CDR3 protein: ASSSGTAIREQY

V gene: TRBV5-1
CDR3 protein: ASSFGGVTEAF

V gene: TRBV3-1/TRBV3-2
CDR3 protein: ASSPGTSGGDTQY

V gene: TRBV2
CDR3 protein: ASNGLRGNGYT

V gene: TRBV13
CDR3 protein: ASSFGGGSGNTIY

V gene: TRBV7-3
CDR3 protein: ASSSQGSSPLH

V gene: TRBV5-1
CDR3 protein: ASSLTASGANVLT

V gene: TRBV28
CDR3 protein: ASSWTGVYSNQPQH

V gene: TRBV19
CDR3 protein: ASSIDSRGRIGEQF

V gene: TRBV2
CDR3 protein: ASSEGGTDTQY

V gene: TRBV7-2
CDR3 protein: ASSPSGGEETQY

V gene: TRBV28
CDR3 protein: ASSFTPAGDEQY

V gene: TRBV5-1
CDR3 protein: ASSLLGGSNQPQH

V gene: TRBV7-9
CDR3 protein: ASSSGQGLDGYT

V gene: TRBV5-6
CDR3 protein: ASSPGQSYEQY

V gene: TRBV6-5
CDR3 protein: ASSYGTSLYNEQF

V gene: TRBV4-1
CDR3 protein: ASSQVVSGRRDTQY

V gene: TRBV4-2
CDR3 protein: ASSQDRTRVGEQY

V gene: TRBV7-2
CDR3 protein: ASSDKLIGELF

V gene: TRBV7-8
CDR3 protein: ASSADIVPGELF

V gene: TRBV4-1
CDR3 protein: ASSQGSGETQY

V gene: TRBV27
CDR3 protein: ASSPSLGGTPSNEQF

V gene: TRBV11-2
CDR3 protein: ASSLFGAGNTIY

V gene: TRBV28
CDR3 protein: ASSLSGTGWFGYT

V gene: TRBV24-1
CDR3 protein: ATSDPVRTDRDQPQH

V gene: TRBV4-1
CDR3 protein: ASSQGFGRSPLH

V gene: TRBV5-4
CDR3 protein: ASSSKSLAVSSYNEQF

V gene: TRBV9
CDR3 protein: ASSVGLAFNEQF

V gene: TRBV6-5
CDR3 protein: ASSYPGQGGYT

V gene: TRBV10-1
CDR3 protein: ASSDPRAGAYEQY

V gene: TRBV18
CDR3 protein: ASSPTGANYGYT

V gene: TRBV5-1
CDR3 protein: ASQGTSGRYEQY

V gene: TRBV2
CDR3 protein: ASHWTALGLNTEAF

V gene: TRBV2
CDR3 protein: ASRPLRVSGRNTIY

V gene: TRBV29-1
CDR3 protein: SVRVTGVYEQY

V gene: TRBV5-4
CDR3 protein: ASSLRGSLGGYT

V gene: TRBV12-3/TRBV12-4
CDR3 protein: ASSFGENQPQH